This T cell receptor beta chain was sequenced for a study of cytotoxic CD8 clonotypes in ibrutinib-treated CLL. Germline V lookup: CDR1 SGDLS, CDR2 YYNGEE. Trimming removed 2 bases at V and 1 base at J, with 3 bases between. This CDR3 has 12 amino acids. Libraries were prepared by immunoSEQ multiplex PCR; TCRdb keeps only in-frame clonotypes and omits some of them. This table has more than 110,000 clones, about three quarters appearing once. On this clone itself: Other nucleotide sequences in the sample specify the same CDR3.

The TCR comes from a human donor with chronic lymphocytic leukemia. The genes are TRBV9 and TRBJ2-5; D not resolved. The sample here was PBMCs, taken after 24 months of ibrutinib treatment. This chain's CDR3 is CASSVGQETQYF. Written as DNA, the CDR3 is TGTGCCAGCAGCGTTGGCCAAGAGACCCAGTACTTC.